Given below is one TCR beta chain in context. Its antigen is unknown. Using its own MiXCR run on the 5' RACE reads, TCRdb lists one record per CDR3 protein. Among about 400,000 distinct CDR3 sequences, more than 20% were seen once, and the ten largest hold around 13%. The V and J ends lost 2 bases and 0 bases respectively, with 11 bases between them. Germline CDR1 is MNHEY and CDR2 is SMNVEV (reference sequence). The CDR3 totals 16 residues. These data come from a study of CD8 T cells in ankylosing spondylitis. Study outcomes and limitations: In ankylosing spondylitis blood, a motif of eight highly homologous TCR beta variants appeared characteristic. Within matched ankylosing spondylitis synovial fluid, disease-linked clones were reportedly significantly enriched.

Sequenced input: blood, either unsorted or a sorted T cell fraction (not recorded which). This clonotype originated in a male donor with ankylosing spondylitis or in good health (not recorded which). The chain carries TRBV27 and TRBJ2-1; D is possibly TRBD2 (7 bases). The DNA for the CDR3 is TGTGCCAGCAGTTTAGGGGGGGGCCTCTCCTACAATGAGCAGTTCTTC. It encodes CASSLGGGLSYNEQFF.